The entry that follows covers one T cell receptor beta chain sequence. Other DNA sequences of this sample code for an identical CDR3. The sample is drawn from a study of blood T cell repertoires in COVID-19. Across the study: COVID-19 samples, acute and convalescent, were from the United States, Italy and Spain.

The data were produced by immunoSEQ multiplex PCR, yet TCRdb's version contains in-frame clones alone and is incomplete. The sample lists about 15,000 clones, 80% to 90% occurring once. The origin of this receptor is an older man in a cohort sampled during active COVID-19. Source material: peripheral blood.

The DNA for the CDR3 is TGTGCCAGCAGCGCCTCGGGGGGCGGGAGAACAGCCGGGGAGCTGTTTTTT. It translates to CASSASGGGRTAGELFF. The chain recombines TRBV9 with TRBJ2-2, with TRBD2 as a possible D gene (7 bases). V was shortened by 3 bases and J by 6 bases, with 21 bases between the two germline ends. Germline-derived CDR1 and CDR2 are SGDLS and YYNGEE. The CDR3 runs 17 residues. The full variable domain, rest sourced from reference TRBV9 and TRBJ2-2, is DSGVTQTPKHLITATGQRVTLRCSPRSGDLSVYWYQQSLDQGLQFLIQYYNGEERAKGNILERFSAQQFPDLHSELNLSSLELGDSALYFCASSASGGGRTAGELFFGEGSRLTVL.